This is a list of T cell receptor beta chains from one sample in a study of shared T cell receptors in the human thymus. Here immunoSEQ multiplex PCR was the method, and the copy in TCRdb shows in-frame clones only, minus some. The table includes about 660,000 clones, roughly 90% detected once. The data were also submitted as part of a second study, on human thymus T cells.

What was sequenced was thymocytes. These receptors were obtained from a boy in the first two years of life with a congenital heart defect. CDR3s include the opening cysteine and the closing phenylalanine or tryptophan. Fields, in order: D gene, J gene, clone size, V gene, CDR3 DNA, CDR3 protein. D genes are given only for firm matches. Not every row has a clone size; where given, it reads once, few, many or a size class.

D: NA
J: TRBJ1-1
size: NA
V: TRBV5-4
DNA: TGTGCCAGCAGCTTGGCAGGTGTCTCTGAAGCTTTCTTT
CDR3: CASSLAGVSEAFF

D: NA
J: TRBJ2-7
size: NA
V: TRBV4-1
DNA: TGCGCCAGCAGCCCGTTACAGACCTGGCTCCTCTACGAGCAGTACTTC
CDR3: CASSPLQTWLLYEQYF

D: TRBD2
J: TRBJ2-7
size: NA
V: TRBV28
DNA: TGTGCCAGCAGGACTAGCGGGAGTCCCTCCTACGAGCAGTACTTC
CDR3: CASRTSGSPSYEQYF

D: NA
J: TRBJ1-4
size: NA
V: TRBV28
DNA: TGTGCCAGCAGTTTGCCAAAGCTCGGGACTAATGAAAAACTGTTTTTT
CDR3: CASSLPKLGTNEKLFF

D: TRBD2
J: TRBJ2-7
size: NA
V: TRBV4-2
DNA: TGTGCCAGCAGCCAGGGACTAGCGGGAGTGGGGGCCTACGAGCAGTACTTC
CDR3: CASSQGLAGVGAYEQYF

D: TRBD2
J: TRBJ2-1
size: NA
V: TRBV9
DNA: TGTGCCAGCAGCCCCTTCGGACTAGCGGGAGGTGAGCAGTTCTTC
CDR3: CASSPFGLAGGEQFF

D: TRBD2
J: TRBJ2-1
size: NA
V: TRBV11-2
DNA: TGTGCCAGCAGCTGCCATAGCGGGAGGGCCTTGGTCGACAATGAGCAGTTCTTC
CDR3: CASSCHSGRALVDNEQFF

D: NA
J: TRBJ2-7
size: NA
V: TRBV7-8
DNA: TGTGCCAGCAGCACCAGCGTTCCCGGAGGGCTAGCTTTGGACGAGCAGTACTTC
CDR3: CASSTSVPGGLALDEQYF

D: NA
J: TRBJ2-2
size: NA
V: TRBV30
DNA: TGTGCCTGGTGCCCACACCCCGCGGGGTTCGCCGGGGAGCTGTTTTTT
CDR3: CAWCPHPAGFAGELFF

D: NA
J: TRBJ2-2
size: NA
V: TRBV5-4
DNA: TGTGCCAGCAGCCCCCACTGGGCCCTCGCGAACACCGGGGAGCTGTTTTTT
CDR3: CASSPHWALANTGELFF

D: NA
J: TRBJ2-3
size: NA
V: TRBV6-1
DNA: TGTGCCAGCAGTGAAGCGGCCCCTAGCACAGATACGCAGTATTTT
CDR3: CASSEAAPSTDTQYF

D: TRBD2
J: TRBJ2-7
size: NA
V: TRBV5-3
DNA: TGTGCCAGAAGCTTGGAGGGCAGGGCGGTAGCGGGAATTTACGAGCAGTACTTC
CDR3: CARSLEGRAVAGIYEQYF

D: TRBD1
J: TRBJ2-7
size: NA
V: TRBV18
DNA: TGTGCCAGCGCACCGGGGGCAATCGGACAGGGGGCCTACGAGCAGTACTTC
CDR3: CASAPGAIGQGAYEQYF

D: NA
J: TRBJ2-7
size: NA
V: TRBV2
DNA: TGTGCCAGCACCCGGAGGGGACAGTCAGACGAGCAGTACTTC
CDR3: CASTRRGQSDEQYF

D: TRBD2
J: TRBJ2-1
size: NA
V: TRBV27
DNA: TGTGCCAGCAGTGACGGACTAGCATCCTACAATGAGCAGTTCTTC
CDR3: CASSDGLASYNEQFF

D: TRBD2
J: TRBJ2-1
size: NA
V: TRBV4-1
DNA: TGCGCCAGCAGCCAAGCTTCCTTTAGCGGGAAAGCGGCATTAAGCTCCTACAATGAGCAGTTCTTC
CDR3: CASSQASFSGKAALSSYNEQFF

D: TRBD2
J: TRBJ2-7
size: NA
V: TRBV7-8
DNA: TGTGCCAGCAGCTTAGGGGAACTAGCGGGAATCAACGAGCAGTACTTC
CDR3: CASSLGELAGINEQYF

D: TRBD2
J: TRBJ2-3
size: NA
V: TRBV11-1
DNA: TGTGCCAGCAGACGGGAGCGGGAGGAGGGGACAGATACGCAGTATTTT
CDR3: CASRREREEGTDTQYF

D: NA
J: TRBJ1-2
size: once
V: TRBV4-2
DNA: TGTGCCAGCAGCCAAGGGGCAGGGGACCCTCCTAACTATGGCTACACCTTC
CDR3: CASSQGAGDPPNYGYTF

D: NA
J: TRBJ2-1
size: NA
V: TRBV10-1
DNA: TGCGCCAGCAGTTTAGCGCCTGACAATGAGCAGTTCTTC
CDR3: CASSLAPDNEQFF

D: NA
J: TRBJ1-1
size: NA
V: TRBV25-1
DNA: TGTGCCAGCAGTCACAGTTCCACACAGAAATTTAACACTGAAGCTTTCTTT
CDR3: CASSHSSTQKFNTEAFF

D: NA
J: TRBJ1-2
size: NA
V: TRBV4-2
DNA: TGTGCCAGCAGCCAAGCCCGGACAGAAGGCTACACCTTC
CDR3: CASSQARTEGYTF

D: TRBD2
J: TRBJ2-4
size: NA
V: TRBV7-9
DNA: TGTGCCAGCAGCTTGGCCGGGACTAGCGGGAGTAACATTCAGTACTTC
CDR3: CASSLAGTSGSNIQYF

D: TRBD2
J: TRBJ2-2
size: NA
V: TRBV11-2
DNA: TGTGCCAGCAGCCCTAGCGGTTCTAACACCGGGGAGCTGTTTTTT
CDR3: CASSPSGSNTGELFF

D: TRBD2
J: TRBJ2-1
size: NA
V: TRBV11-2
DNA: TGTGCCAGCAGCTCCGGACTAGCGGGAAGCAATGAGCAGTTCTTC
CDR3: CASSSGLAGSNEQFF

D: TRBD2
J: TRBJ2-1
size: NA
V: TRBV5-1
DNA: TGCGCCAGCAGCTCCCCGGGACTAATGCCCTACAATGAGCAGTTCTTC
CDR3: CASSSPGLMPYNEQFF

D: NA
J: TRBJ1-1
size: few
V: TRBV28
DNA: TGTGCCAGCAACCCCATACGTCGAGGGTCAGGGAACACTGAAGCTTTCTTT
CDR3: CASNPIRRGSGNTEAFF

D: TRBD2
J: TRBJ2-7
size: NA
V: TRBV7-6
DNA: TGTGCCAGCAGCTTCCAACCTCCAACTAGCGGGAGGATCCCGGACCCTTACGAGCAGTACTTC
CDR3: CASSFQPPTSGRIPDPYEQYF

D: TRBD2
J: TRBJ2-2
size: NA
V: TRBV6-5
DNA: TGTGCCAGCAGTTACTCAGAGCGGGAGGGCTCCGGGGAGCTGTTTTTT
CDR3: CASSYSEREGSGELFF

D: TRBD2
J: TRBJ2-1
size: NA
V: TRBV5-1
DNA: TGCGCCAGCAGCGAGGGACTAGCGGGAGCTGAGCAGTTCTTC
CDR3: CASSEGLAGAEQFF